This T cell receptor beta chain was sequenced for a study of blood T cell repertoires in COVID-19. The wider study: Sites across the United States, Italy and Spain contributed samples from acute and convalescent COVID-19. T cells, B-cell-depleted T cells, or PBMCs provided the cDNA or gDNA that served as material.

Under the authors' procedure: Scientists estimated how many nucleated cells there were by amplifying reference gene primers. The method was immunoSEQ multiplex PCR; TCRdb's version includes in-frame clones alone and lacks a portion of them. Clone size and V and J calls were adopted from that table, with D and trimming inferred from the DNA. The sample holds about 360,000 clones; more than 85% are singletons and the top ten take 3%. Germline CDR1 and CDR2: MGHRA and YSYEKL. This CDR3 is 15 amino acids long. Trimming pared 0 bases from V and 5 bases from J, leaving 14 bases between. The table lists this clone with a count of one.

The rearrangement joins TRBV4-1 to TRBJ2-7, with D possibly being TRBD1 (5 bases). This receptor was taken from a human donor in a cohort sampled during active COVID-19. Sequencing was performed on peripheral blood. Here the CDR3 reads CASSQEALPRDEQYF. The CDR3 nucleotides are TGCGCCAGCAGCCAAGAGGCTCTCCCCAGGGACGAGCAGTACTTC.